The clone carrying this T cell receptor (beta chain) showed up just a few times. The entry originates in a study of blood T cell repertoires in COVID-19. Study at large: Whether acute or convalescent, the COVID-19 samples came from the United States, Italy and Spain. PBMCs, B-cell-depleted T cells, or T cells provided the cDNA or gDNA that made up the material.

Per germline, CDR1 SGHTA and CDR2 FQGTGA. The CDR3 totals 16 residues. The ends lost 3 bases at V and 4 bases at J; junction bases unmatched: 7. Per the study methods: Reference gene primers were amplified, and this amplification served to estimate nucleated cell counts. Sequenced by immunoSEQ multiplex PCR; TCRdb stores in-frame clones only, minus some. D and trimming come from the DNA, and the V and J calls and clone size come from that table. The sample holds roughly 100,000 clones; roughly 80% are singletons and the top ten take more than 3%. The TCR originated in a woman older than 75 with active or convalescent COVID-19. The V gene is TRBV7-3, the J gene TRBJ2-3; 10 nucleotides align to TRBD2. Input material: peripheral blood. CDR3 sequence: CASSFGVAGGADTQYF. The CDR3 coding sequence is TGTGCCAGCAGCTTCGGGGTAGCGGGAGGAGCAGATACGCAGTATTTT.